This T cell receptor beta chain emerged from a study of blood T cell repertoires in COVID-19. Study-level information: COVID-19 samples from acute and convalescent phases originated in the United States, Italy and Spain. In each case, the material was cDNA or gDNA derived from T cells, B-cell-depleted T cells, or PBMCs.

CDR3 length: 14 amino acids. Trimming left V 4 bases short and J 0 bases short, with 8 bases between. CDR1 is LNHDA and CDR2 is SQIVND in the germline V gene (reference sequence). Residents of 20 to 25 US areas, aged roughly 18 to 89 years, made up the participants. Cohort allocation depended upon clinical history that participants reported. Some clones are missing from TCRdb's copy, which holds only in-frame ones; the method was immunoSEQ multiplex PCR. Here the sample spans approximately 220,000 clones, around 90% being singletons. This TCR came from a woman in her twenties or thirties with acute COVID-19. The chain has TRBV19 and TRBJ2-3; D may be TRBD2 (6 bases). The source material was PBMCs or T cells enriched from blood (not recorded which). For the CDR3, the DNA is TGTGCCAGTAGTAGCGGGGCAAGCACAGATACGCAGTATTTT. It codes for CASSSGASTDTQYF.